This T cell receptor beta chain was obtained from a study of CD8+CD57+ T cells in acquired aplastic anemia. Profiling of TCR beta VDJ combinations and CDR3 sequences used genomic DNA as template. TCRdb itself ran the reads through MiXCR, one entry per CDR3 protein. The table lists more than 150,000 distinct CDR3 sequences, around half of them singletons. This CDR3 contains 13 residues. Germline CDR1 reads SEHNR; CDR2 reads FQNEAQ (reference sequence). The V gene lost 5 bases and the J gene lost 6 bases, with 12 bases spanning the gap. The specimen sequenced was sorted CD4+, CD8+, or CD8+CD57+ T cells (not recorded which) from PBMCs. V gene TRBV7-9 combines with J gene TRBJ2-3; maybe TRBD1 (6 bases). The receptor was derived from a human donor in good health. The CDR3 sequence is CASSPGVTDTQYF. Here the CDR3 DNA reads TGTGCCAGCAGCCCAGGGGTAACGGATACGCAGTATTTT.